A selection of T cell receptor beta chains follows, all from one sample in a study of T-cell reconstitution after alpha-beta-depleted transplantation in children. Each CDR3 protein is one row after TCRdb ran MiXCR on the PCR reads. The sample lists over 85,000 distinct CDR3 sequences; around 6% were seen once. Source: PBMCs, mostly from graft donor cells, taken 60 days after TCRalphabeta/CD19-depleted stem cell transplant. The receptors derive from a female patient aged 2-10 years who had a stem cell transplant for Fanconi anemia, so the T cells may come from the graft donor. CDR3s include the opening cysteine and the closing phenylalanine or tryptophan. Fields, in order: J gene, V gene, clone size, D gene, CDR3 protein, CDR3 DNA. The D gene is left open where the match is weak. Only some rows state a clone size, as once, few, many or a class for expanded clones.

J: TRBJ2-2; V: TRBV3-1; size: many; D: NA; CDR3: CASSQLWGPDTGELFF; DNA: TGTGCCAGCAGCCAACTCTGGGGGCCGGACACCGGGGAGCTGTTTTTT
J: TRBJ2-7; V: TRBV28; size: many; D: TRBD1; CDR3: CASSIGTGDYEQYF; DNA: TGTGCCAGCAGCATAGGGACAGGGGACTACGAGCAGTACTTC
J: TRBJ2-5; V: TRBV5-1; size: few; D: TRBD1; CDR3: CASRGTVSYQETQYF; DNA: TGCGCCAGCAGAGGGACAGTCTCGTACCAAGAGACCCAGTACTTC
J: TRBJ2-3; V: TRBV2; size: NA; D: TRBD2; CDR3: CASRGTRADTQYF; DNA: TGTGCCAGCAGGGGGACTAGAGCAGATACGCAGTATTTT
J: TRBJ1-2; V: TRBV5-1; size: few; D: TRBD1; CDR3: CASSLTGGNGYTF; DNA: TGCGCCAGCAGCTTGACAGGGGGTAATGGCTACACCTTC
J: TRBJ2-1; V: TRBV11-2; size: many; D: TRBD2; CDR3: CASSLDQTSGYNEQFF; DNA: TGTGCCAGCAGCTTAGATCAAACTAGCGGCTACAATGAGCAGTTCTTC
J: TRBJ2-3; V: TRBV5-1; size: NA; D: NA; CDR3: CASSLAAGLETDTQYF; DNA: TGCGCCAGCAGCTTGGCAGCAGGGCTGGAGACAGATACGCAGTATTTT
J: TRBJ2-5; V: TRBV6-2/TRBV6-3; size: many; D: TRBD2; CDR3: CASLSRGGQGTQYF; DNA: TGTGCCAGCTTAAGCCGCGGGGGGCAGGGGACCCAGTACTTC
J: TRBJ2-5; V: TRBV28; size: few; D: TRBD1; CDR3: CASTLGGGETQYF; DNA: TGTGCCAGCACTTTAGGGGGCGGAGAGACCCAGTACTTC
J: TRBJ2-7; V: TRBV7-2; size: many; D: TRBD2; CDR3: CASSSSGLANEQYF; DNA: TGTGCCAGCAGCTCCTCGGGACTAGCGAACGAGCAGTACTTC
J: TRBJ2-7; V: TRBV6-5; size: many; D: NA; CDR3: CASKLFTASYEQYF; DNA: TGTGCCAGCAAACTTTTCACGGCTTCCTACGAGCAGTACTTC
J: TRBJ1-1; V: TRBV12-3/TRBV12-4; size: many; D: TRBD1; CDR3: CASSPGQGSTEAFF; DNA: TGTGCCAGCAGTCCGGGACAGGGAAGCACTGAAGCTTTCTTT
J: TRBJ2-3; V: TRBV7-3; size: few; D: NA; CDR3: CASSLGALDTDTQYF; DNA: TGTGCCAGCAGCTTAGGAGCATTAGACACAGATACGCAGTATTTT
J: TRBJ2-1; V: TRBV7-3; size: NA; D: NA; CDR3: CASSLTPGVRYNEQFF; DNA: TGTGCCAGCAGCTTAACGCCGGGGGTCCGCTACAATGAGCAGTTCTTC
J: TRBJ2-7; V: TRBV30; size: few; D: NA; CDR3: CAWSRGGKHEQYF; DNA: TGTGCCTGGAGTAGAGGAGGGAAACACGAGCAGTACTTC
J: TRBJ2-5; V: TRBV29-1; size: NA; D: TRBD2; CDR3: CSARLAGVQETQYF; DNA: TGCAGCGCCCGACTAGCGGGAGTCCAAGAGACCCAGTACTTC
J: TRBJ1-2; V: TRBV7-9; size: many; D: TRBD1; CDR3: CASSADRGANYGYTF; DNA: TGTGCCAGCAGCGCCGACAGGGGAGCTAACTATGGCTACACCTTC
J: TRBJ1-2; V: TRBV29-1; size: many; D: NA; CDR3: CSVINVNYGYTF; DNA: TGCAGCGTTATTAACGTTAACTATGGCTACACCTTC
J: TRBJ1-4; V: TRBV29-1; size: many; D: NA; CDR3: CSVAGGINEKLFF; DNA: TGCAGCGTTGCTGGGGGGATTAATGAAAAACTGTTTTTT
J: TRBJ1-4; V: TRBV5-1; size: NA; D: TRBD1; CDR3: CASSLSGTGFEKLFF; DNA: TGCGCCAGCAGCTTGTCCGGGACAGGGTTTGAAAAACTGTTTTTT
J: TRBJ1-2; V: TRBV12-3/TRBV12-4; size: NA; D: NA; CDR3: CASSLRTARYGYTF; DNA: TGTGCCAGCAGTCTTCGGACAGCCCGCTATGGCTACACCTTC
J: TRBJ2-4; V: TRBV10-3; size: many; D: NA; CDR3: CAISERVGSIAKNIQYF; DNA: TGTGCCATCAGTGAGCGAGTTGGGAGTATAGCCAAAAACATTCAGTACTTC
J: TRBJ2-7; V: TRBV7-2; size: many; D: NA; CDR3: CASSPSVVSYEQYF; DNA: TGTGCCAGCAGCCCTAGCGTTGTATCCTACGAGCAGTACTTC
J: TRBJ2-1; V: TRBV12-3/TRBV12-4; size: many; D: TRBD2; CDR3: CASSLAGGPGLGYNEQFF; DNA: TGTGCCAGCAGCTTAGCGGGAGGGCCGGGTTTAGGGTACAATGAGCAGTTCTTC
J: TRBJ2-7; V: TRBV5-1; size: many; D: TRBD2; CDR3: CASSLGLAMTYEQYF; DNA: TGCGCCAGCAGCTTGGGACTAGCTATGACCTACGAGCAGTACTTC
J: TRBJ2-7; V: TRBV5-1; size: NA; D: NA; CDR3: CASSRTPGSSYEQYF; DNA: TGCGCCAGCAGCCGCACCCCAGGGAGCTCCTACGAGCAGTACTTC
J: TRBJ1-5; V: TRBV7-9; size: many; D: TRBD1; CDR3: CASSFTGDQPQHF; DNA: TGTGCCAGCAGCTTTACAGGGGATCAGCCCCAGCATTTT
J: TRBJ2-1; V: TRBV7-9; size: few; D: NA; CDR3: CASSYLAGAGDEQFF; DNA: TGTGCCAGCAGCTACCTGGCGGGGGCAGGGGATGAGCAGTTCTTC
J: TRBJ1-2; V: TRBV30; size: few; D: NA; CDR3: CARGGSYGYTF; DNA: TGTGCAAGAGGGGGATCCTATGGCTACACCTTC
J: TRBJ2-7; V: TRBV7-2; size: many; D: NA; CDR3: CASSSGTPRLPYEQYF; DNA: TGTGCCAGCAGCTCCGGGACTCCCCGCCTCCCCTACGAGCAGTACTTC
J: TRBJ2-2; V: TRBV15; size: many; D: TRBD1; CDR3: CATSRDRGQGGGELFF; DNA: TGTGCCACCAGCAGAGATCGAGGACAGGGGGGCGGGGAGCTGTTTTTT
J: TRBJ2-5; V: TRBV7-2; size: many; D: NA; CDR3: CASSLRLAGGTQYF; DNA: TGTGCCAGCAGCTTGCGGCTAGCTGGGGGGACCCAGTACTTC
J: TRBJ1-2; V: TRBV7-2; size: NA; D: NA; CDR3: CASSLGPAEVGYTF; DNA: TGTGCCAGCAGCTTAGGACCTGCAGAGGTCGGCTACACCTTC
J: TRBJ2-5; V: TRBV27; size: many; D: NA; CDR3: CASRRHNQETQYF; DNA: TGTGCCAGCCGGAGACACAACCAAGAGACCCAGTACTTC
J: TRBJ2-3; V: TRBV12-3/TRBV12-4; size: many; D: NA; CDR3: CASNDASPNTQYF; DNA: TGTGCCAGCAACGATGCCTCCCCTAATACGCAGTATTTT
J: TRBJ2-1; V: TRBV7-2; size: NA; D: NA; CDR3: CASSQMSEGPGEQFF; DNA: TGTGCCAGCAGCCAGATGTCCGAGGGGCCAGGAGAGCAGTTCTTC
J: TRBJ2-1; V: TRBV30; size: NA; D: TRBD2; CDR3: CAAEPGLAVAF; DNA: TGTGCCGCTGAACCGGGACTAGCGGTTGCCTTC
J: TRBJ1-1; V: TRBV29-1; size: many; D: NA; CDR3: CSVGGGGTEAFF; DNA: TGCAGCGTTGGGGGGGGAGGAACTGAAGCTTTCTTT
J: TRBJ2-5; V: TRBV7-9; size: many; D: NA; CDR3: CASSLAGSLFGGETQYF; DNA: TGTGCCAGCAGCTTAGCGGGCTCTCTCTTCGGCGGGGAGACCCAGTACTTC
J: TRBJ2-4; V: TRBV5-1; size: many; D: NA; CDR3: CASSIDTLAKNIQYF; DNA: TGCGCCAGCAGCATTGACACCCTAGCCAAAAACATTCAGTACTTC
J: TRBJ1-5; V: TRBV5-1; size: many; D: TRBD1; CDR3: CASSPGQGAGQPQHF; DNA: TGCGCCAGCAGCCCTGGACAGGGGGCAGGGCAGCCCCAGCATTTT
J: TRBJ2-1; V: TRBV5-6; size: many; D: NA; CDR3: CASSLGGPLSYNEQFF; DNA: TGTGCCAGCAGCTTGGGGGGGCCTCTCTCCTACAATGAGCAGTTCTTC
J: TRBJ2-7; V: TRBV18; size: few; D: TRBD2; CDR3: CASRPRSGSFSYEQYF; DNA: TGTGCCAGCCGACCTCGTAGCGGGAGTTTCTCCTACGAGCAGTACTTC
J: TRBJ2-3; V: TRBV6-5; size: many; D: TRBD2; CDR3: CASSYGGTAGNTQYF; DNA: TGTGCCAGCAGTTACGGAGGAACAGCGGGGAATACGCAGTATTTT
J: TRBJ1-5; V: TRBV7-8; size: many; D: NA; CDR3: CASSLAGISTFNQPQHF; DNA: TGTGCCAGCAGCTTAGCGGGGATTTCGACCTTTAATCAGCCCCAGCATTTT
J: TRBJ2-1; V: TRBV3-1; size: many; D: NA; CDR3: CASSQGWGGVYNEQFF; DNA: TGTGCCAGCAGCCAAGGTTGGGGCGGAGTGTACAATGAGCAGTTCTTC
J: TRBJ2-3; V: TRBV20-1; size: few; D: TRBD2; CDR3: CSAAGGPARTDTQYF; DNA: TGCAGTGCAGCGGGAGGGCCTGCGCGCACAGATACGCAGTATTTT
J: TRBJ2-5; V: TRBV29-1; size: few; D: NA; CDR3: CSVVPPEETQYF; DNA: TGCAGCGTTGTGCCCCCAGAAGAGACCCAGTACTTC
J: TRBJ2-3; V: TRBV11-2; size: NA; D: NA; CDR3: CASSIGTDTQYF; DNA: TGTGCCAGCAGCATCGGCACAGATACGCAGTATTTT
J: TRBJ2-7; V: TRBV29-1; size: NA; D: NA; CDR3: CSVTYTYEQYF; DNA: TGCAGCGTCACCTACACCTACGAGCAGTACTTC
J: TRBJ2-1; V: TRBV2; size: few; D: NA; CDR3: CASGWNEQFF; DNA: TGTGCCAGCGGTTGGAATGAGCAGTTCTTC
J: TRBJ2-1; V: TRBV30; size: many; D: NA; CDR3: CAWSGGRVRNEQFF; DNA: TGTGCCTGGAGTGGGGGCAGGGTGCGGAATGAGCAGTTCTTC
J: TRBJ2-2; V: TRBV27; size: many; D: NA; CDR3: CASTPKDPGMTGELFF; DNA: TGTGCCAGCACCCCAAAAGACCCCGGGATGACCGGGGAGCTGTTTTTT
J: TRBJ2-5; V: TRBV28; size: NA; D: NA; CDR3: CASSLPIQETQYF; DNA: TGTGCCAGCAGTTTACCGATCCAAGAGACCCAGTACTTC
J: TRBJ2-3; V: TRBV7-9; size: NA; D: NA; CDR3: CASRRGSPAPSTDTQYF; DNA: TGTGCCAGCAGACGGGGGAGCCCAGCCCCTAGCACAGATACGCAGTATTTT
J: TRBJ2-3; V: TRBV7-2; size: many; D: NA; CDR3: CASSPPTRATDTQYF; DNA: TGTGCCAGCAGCCCGCCGACTAGGGCCACAGATACGCAGTATTTT
J: TRBJ2-7; V: TRBV21-1; size: many; D: NA; CDR3: CASSARGLYEQYF; DNA: TGTGCCAGCAGCGCCAGGGGCCTCTACGAGCAGTACTTC
J: TRBJ2-2; V: TRBV7-2; size: many; D: TRBD2; CDR3: CASSLVEGLVVSGELFF; DNA: TGTGCCAGCAGCTTAGTGGAGGGACTAGTGGTGTCCGGGGAGCTGTTTTTT
J: TRBJ2-5; V: TRBV29-1; size: many; D: NA; CDR3: CSVAGGGETQYF; DNA: TGCAGCGTTGCGGGGGGCGGAGAGACCCAGTACTTC